The 2 T cell receptor beta chains presented below share a single source sample, sequenced in a study of blood T cell repertoires in COVID-19. Method: immunoSEQ multiplex PCR; TCRdb's copy keeps in-frame clones and lacks some. The repertoire includes about 190,000 clones, approximately 84% of them detected once, and roughly 5.3% sits in the top ten. Sequencing input: peripheral blood. The receptors were sampled from a woman aged 70-85 years with active or convalescent COVID-19.

The J gene is TRBJ2-7, the V gene TRBV29-1; possibly TRBD2 for D (7 bases). The CDR3 is 14 amino acids. The V end was cut by 6 bases, the J end by 2 bases, with 17 bases between. Germline V gene data show CDR1 as SQVTM and CDR2 as ANQGSEA. The CDR3 loop reads CSVLGGGETYEQYF. The CDR3 DNA is TGCAGCGTCCTGGGAGGGGGGGAGACCTACGAGCAGTACTTC.

The chain employs TRBV4-1 and TRBJ2-5; 8 positions match TRBD2. The germline V gene encodes CDR1 MGHRA and CDR2 YSYEKL. Germline trimming cut 3 bases from V and 5 bases from J; bases unmatched to any gene: 5. The CDR3 totals 14 residues. The CDR3 spells CASSQSGSRETQYF. The CDR3 DNA reads TGCGCCAGCAGCCAGAGCGGGAGCAGGGAGACCCAGTACTTC.